This record looks at one TCR beta chain sequence and its context. The antigen is undetermined. The data originate from a study of T cell responses to AZD1222 COVID-19 vaccine. Here immunoSEQ multiplex PCR was the method, and the copy in TCRdb shows in-frame clones only, minus some. The table shows 84,000 or so clones, with around 91% occurring only once. The V end lost 4 bases, the J end lost 3 bases, and 13 bases lay between the germline ends. CDR1 is SEHNR and CDR2 is FQNEAQ in the germline V gene (reference sequence). The CDR3 totals 15 residues. Overall study results and limits: Two AZD1222 doses significantly raised spike-specific TCR breadth and depth over controls.

This sample comprised peripheral blood, obtained on day 0 of MenACWY control vaccination. The genes are TRBV7-9 and TRBJ2-4; D is possibly TRBD2 (5 bases). This sequence originates from an adult in good health. The CDR3 DNA follows: TGTGCCAGCAGCTCCACCTTGGGAGACAAAAACATTCAGTACTTC. It is translated as CASSSTLGDKNIQYF.